This section outlines one T cell receptor beta chain sequence together with its context. Its target is unknown. Being one base from a much bigger clone, this may be a read error. Germline values: CDR1 DFQATT, CDR2 SNEGSKA (reference sequence). The V and J ends lost 2 bases and 6 bases respectively, with 21 bases between them. The CDR3 extends over 16 amino acids. Generation of TCR cDNA used 5'RACE template switching (which added a universal primer site and UMIs). MiXCR was run by TCRdb on the 5' RACE reads, yielding one entry per CDR3 protein. The sample comprises approximately 580,000 distinct CDR3 sequences, roughly 17% of which are singletons, and 15% to 20% rests with the top ten. This entry belongs to a study of T cells after yellow fever vaccination. For the study at large: The SMART-Seq v4 Ultra Low Input method served to prepare the low-cell-number fractions.

Findings and limits, study-wide: When the response was secondary, it was weaker but reached its peak faster, day 5 versus 15. Post-booster reappearance was seen for most primary-vaccination clones (about 95% CD4, around 88% CD8).

The sequence was obtained from a man between 18 and 29 years old who received the YFV17D yellow fever vaccine. The genes are TRBV20-1 and TRBJ2-3, with D perhaps TRBD1 (5 bases). The source was PBMCs, collected roughly 5 days after the first yellow fever vaccination. The CDR3 loop reads CSARTPRVVVGDTQYF. CDR3 coding DNA: TGCAGTGCTAGAACCCCCAGGGTGGTAGTGGGGGATACGCAGTATTTT.